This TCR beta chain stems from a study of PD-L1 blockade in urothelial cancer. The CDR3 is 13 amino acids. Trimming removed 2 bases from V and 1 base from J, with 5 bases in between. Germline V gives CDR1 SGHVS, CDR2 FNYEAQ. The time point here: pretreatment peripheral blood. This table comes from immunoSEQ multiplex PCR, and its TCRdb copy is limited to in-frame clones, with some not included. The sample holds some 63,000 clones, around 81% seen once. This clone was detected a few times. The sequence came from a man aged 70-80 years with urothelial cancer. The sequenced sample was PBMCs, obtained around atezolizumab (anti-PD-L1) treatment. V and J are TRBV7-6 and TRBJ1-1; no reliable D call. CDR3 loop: CASSLTANTEAFF. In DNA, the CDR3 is TGTGCCAGCAGCTTAACAGCGAACACTGAAGCTTTCTTT.